This TCR beta chain was obtained from a study of cytomegalovirus exposure and HLA in healthy donors. The study's findings and limits: Sequencing artifact likely explains a cluster of highly shared sequence variants. Later analysis showed most CMV-associated TCR beta chains appearing HLA-restricted. Earlier results showed most TCR beta V segments being productive about 87% or about 30% of the time.

The V end lost 7 bases, the J end lost 6 bases, and 13 bases lay between the germline ends. CDR1 and CDR2 (germline): SNHLY, FYNNEI. The CDR3 sequence is 13 residues long. With respect to this clone: Its specificity is not known.

The PCR used 60 Vbeta and 13 Jbeta primers. Using immunoSEQ multiplex PCR, the repertoire was profiled, and TCRdb retains in-frame clones only, with some absent. This sample has around 94,000 clones, with roughly 78% found just once. The origin of this receptor is a male donor in good health and CMV-seropositive. Sequenced sample: PBMCs. The rearrangement joins TRBV2 to TRBJ2-1, with a weak D call TRBD2 (6 bases). The CDR3 sequence is CASKTSFLNEQFF. In DNA, the CDR3 is TGTGCCAGCAAGACTAGTTTTCTCAATGAGCAGTTCTTC.